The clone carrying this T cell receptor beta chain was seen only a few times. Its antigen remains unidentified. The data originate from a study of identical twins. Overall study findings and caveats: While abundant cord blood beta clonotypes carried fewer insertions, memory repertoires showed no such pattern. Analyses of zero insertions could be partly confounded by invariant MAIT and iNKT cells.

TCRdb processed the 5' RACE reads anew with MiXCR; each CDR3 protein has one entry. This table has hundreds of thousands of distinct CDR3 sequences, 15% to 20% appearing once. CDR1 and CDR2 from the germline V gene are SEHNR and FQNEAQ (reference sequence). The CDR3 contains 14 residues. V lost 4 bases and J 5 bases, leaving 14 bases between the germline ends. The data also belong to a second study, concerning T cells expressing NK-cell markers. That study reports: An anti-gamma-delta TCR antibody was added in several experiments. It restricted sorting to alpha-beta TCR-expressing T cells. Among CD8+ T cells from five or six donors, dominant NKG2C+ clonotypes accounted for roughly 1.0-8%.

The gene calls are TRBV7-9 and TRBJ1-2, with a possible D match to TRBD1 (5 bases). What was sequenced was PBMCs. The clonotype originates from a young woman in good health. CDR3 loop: CASSSGGLRYGYTF. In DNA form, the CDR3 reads TGTGCCAGCAGCTCGGGGGGGTTGCGGTATGGCTACACCTTC.